This is a list of T cell receptor beta chains from one sample in a study of CD8 T cells in ankylosing spondylitis. MiXCR was run by TCRdb on the 5' RACE reads, yielding one entry per CDR3 protein. The table lists approximately 340,000 distinct CDR3 sequences, about 15% of them singletons, with 0.9% to 1.2% in the top ten. Sequencing was done on a sample of blood, either unsorted or a sorted T cell fraction (not recorded which). Receptors originate from a male donor with ankylosing spondylitis or in good health (not recorded which). CDR3s include the opening cysteine and the closing phenylalanine or tryptophan. Fields, in order: D gene, clone size, J gene, V gene, CDR3 DNA, CDR3 protein. The D gene is left open where the match is weak. A clone size is listed for some rows: how often the clone was seen (once, few, many), or a class if it is expanded.

NA,NA,TRBJ2-5,TRBV25-1,TGTGCCAGCAGTGAATACGGAGGACAGAGCTTCCAAGAGACCCAGTACTTC,CASSEYGGQSFQETQYF
TRBD2,NA,TRBJ2-2,TRBV5-1,TGCGCCAGCAGCACCAAGCGGGAGAGTCCCGGGGAGCTGTTTTTT,CASSTKRESPGELFF
NA,few,TRBJ2-2,TRBV7-7,TGTGCCAGCAGTGACTACAGGGATTTCGGCGGGGAGCTGTTTTTT,CASSDYRDFGGELFF
TRBD2,NA,TRBJ2-7,TRBV7-8,TGTGCCACCACCCGGGAGGCGGAGACCTACGAGCAGTACTTC,CATTREAETYEQYF
TRBD1,NA,TRBJ1-1,TRBV5-1,TGCGCCAGCAGCTTAACACAGGGGGGCACTGAAGCTTTCTTT,CASSLTQGGTEAFF
TRBD2,few,TRBJ2-1,TRBV3-1,TGTGCCAGCAGCCAAGATGCGGCTAGCGGGAGAAATGAGCAGTTCTTC,CASSQDAASGRNEQFF
NA,many,TRBJ1-2,TRBV10-3,TGTGCCATCAGGCCCTTGGGACCCCCTCACGGCTACACCTTC,CAIRPLGPPHGYTF
NA,NA,TRBJ2-7,TRBV11-3,TGTGCCAGCACCCAAGGAGGCTACGAGCAGTACTTC,CASTQGGYEQYF
TRBD1,NA,TRBJ2-7,TRBV10-3,TGTGCCGCAATGGGACAGCGCTACGAGCAGTACTTC,CAAMGQRYEQYF
TRBD1,few,TRBJ1-2,TRBV10-3,TGTGCCATCAGTGAGGGACAGGGAGTCCTTTATGGCTACACCTTC,CAISEGQGVLYGYTF
TRBD2,NA,TRBJ2-1,TRBV20-1,TGCAGTGCTAGGCCTACTAGCGGGAGAGATGAGCAGTTCTTC,CSARPTSGRDEQFF
NA,few,TRBJ1-3,TRBV10-3,TGTGCCATCAGCCCCATCATGGAGTCTGGAAACACCATATATTTT,CAISPIMESGNTIYF
TRBD2,many,TRBJ2-1,TRBV10-2,TGCGCCAGCAGTGAAACTAGCGGGAGGGGGGCGAATGAGCAGTTCTTC,CASSETSGRGANEQFF
NA,few,TRBJ2-7,TRBV7-2,TGTGCCAGCAGCTTAGCCACCCCCTACGAGCAGTACTTC,CASSLATPYEQYF
NA,NA,TRBJ1-2,TRBV12-5,TGTGCTAGCGCAGTCACCTATGGCTACACCTTC,CASAVTYGYTF
NA,NA,TRBJ1-2,TRBV6-2/TRBV6-3,TGTGCCAGCAGTGATCCCCATCGAGGCTACACCTTC,CASSDPHRGYTF
TRBD2,few,TRBJ2-2,TRBV3-1,TGTGCCAGCAGCCAAGACCAGATGGTGCGGGGGTACACCGGGGAGCTGTTTTTT,CASSQDQMVRGYTGELFF
NA,few,TRBJ1-1,TRBV5-1,TGCGCCAGCAGCCCCTCCCGCGCGACAGCGACGAACACTGAAGCTTTCTTT,CASSPSRATATNTEAFF
NA,few,TRBJ2-5,TRBV15,TGTGCCACCAGCAGAGATTTGGGCACACGGACCCAGTACTTC,CATSRDLGTRTQYF
NA,NA,TRBJ1-2,TRBV6-5,TGTGCCAGCAGTTACTCTCCTGACCGTAATGGCTACACCTTC,CASSYSPDRNGYTF
NA,NA,TRBJ2-5,TRBV6-5,TGTGCCAGCAGCCCTACGGAGGAGACCCAGTACTTC,CASSPTEETQYF
TRBD2,NA,TRBJ2-1,TRBV5-1,TGCGCCAGCAGCTTGGCCGGGATAGCGGGGGGCAATGAGCAGTTCTTC,CASSLAGIAGGNEQFF